The clone carrying this T cell receptor beta chain has only a few counts. What it recognizes is unknown. The germline CDR1 and CDR2 sequences are MNHNS and SASEGT. Trimming shortened V by 7 bases and J by 2 bases, and 11 bases separated the two germline ends. This CDR3 region has 13 residues. Sequencing templates came from extracted RNA that was reverse transcribed into cDNA. Measured with immunoSEQ multiplex PCR; TCRdb has only the in-frame clones, and not every one. The sample lists about 190,000 clones, 50% to 60% occurring once. The sample comes from a study of CD8+ T cells in alopecia areata. Findings and caveats of the study: Scalp sequencing captures resident alphabeta T cells of normal skin too.

Treatment noted: oral pan-JAK inhibitor, 5-10 mg twice daily. V usage is TRBV6-1 and J usage is TRBJ2-5; weak D call: TRBD1 (6 bases). The input for sequencing was CD4+ T cells sorted from blood, taken at week 4, from a patient treated with tofacitinib. The sequence was collected from a human donor with alopecia areata. CDR3 residues: CASTWTVQETQYF. For the CDR3, the DNA is TGTGCCAGCACCTGGACAGTTCAAGAGACCCAGTACTTC.